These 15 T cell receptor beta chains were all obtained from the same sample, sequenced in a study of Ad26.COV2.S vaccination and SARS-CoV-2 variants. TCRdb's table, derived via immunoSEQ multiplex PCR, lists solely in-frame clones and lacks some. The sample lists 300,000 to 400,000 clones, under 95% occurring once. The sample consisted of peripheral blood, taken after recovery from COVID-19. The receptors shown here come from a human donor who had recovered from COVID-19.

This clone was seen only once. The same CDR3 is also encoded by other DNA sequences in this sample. The CDR3 nucleotides are TGCGCCAGCAGCTTAGGGACAGGGGGGACTGAAGCTTTCTTT. Its protein product is CASSLGTGGTEAFF. The genes are TRBV5-1 and TRBJ1-1, with 11 positions matching TRBD1. This CDR3 region has 14 residues. V lost 2 bases to trimming and J lost 5 bases; unmatched junction nucleotides: 2. Germline CDR1 SGHRS, CDR2 YFSETQ.

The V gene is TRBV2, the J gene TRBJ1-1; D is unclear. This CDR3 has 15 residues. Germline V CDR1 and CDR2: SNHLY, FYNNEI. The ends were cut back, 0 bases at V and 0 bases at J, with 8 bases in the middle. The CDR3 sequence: CASSEALILNTEAFF. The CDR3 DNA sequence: TGTGCCAGCAGTGAAGCGCTTATCCTGAACACTGAAGCTTTCTTT.

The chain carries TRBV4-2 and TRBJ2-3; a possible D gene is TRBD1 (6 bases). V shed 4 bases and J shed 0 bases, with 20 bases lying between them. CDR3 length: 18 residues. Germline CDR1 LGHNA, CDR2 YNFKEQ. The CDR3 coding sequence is TGTGCCAGCAGCCCTAGGGCAGGGGCACAACCTAGCACAGATACGCAGTATTTT. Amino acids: CASSPRAGAQPSTDTQYF.

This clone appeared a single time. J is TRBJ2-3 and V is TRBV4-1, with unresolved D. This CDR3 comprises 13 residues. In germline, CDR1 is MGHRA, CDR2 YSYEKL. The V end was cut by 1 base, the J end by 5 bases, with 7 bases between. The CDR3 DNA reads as TGCGCCAGCAGCCAAGGGAGTGGAGATACGCAGTATTTT. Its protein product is CASSQGSGDTQYF.

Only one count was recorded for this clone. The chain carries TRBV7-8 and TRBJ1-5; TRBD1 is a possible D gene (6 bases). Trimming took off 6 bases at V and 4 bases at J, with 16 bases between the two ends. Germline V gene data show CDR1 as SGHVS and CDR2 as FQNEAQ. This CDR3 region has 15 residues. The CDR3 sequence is CASRQSTGPNQPQHF. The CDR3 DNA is TGTGCCAGCAGACAATCGACAGGCCCTAATCAGCCCCAGCATTTT. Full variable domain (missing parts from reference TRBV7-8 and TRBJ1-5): GAGVSQSPRYKVAKRGQDVALRCDPISGHVSLFWYQQALGQGPEFLTYFQNEAQLDKSGLPSDRFFAERPEGSVSTLKIQRTQQEDSAVYLCASRQSTGPNQPQHFGDGTRLSIL.

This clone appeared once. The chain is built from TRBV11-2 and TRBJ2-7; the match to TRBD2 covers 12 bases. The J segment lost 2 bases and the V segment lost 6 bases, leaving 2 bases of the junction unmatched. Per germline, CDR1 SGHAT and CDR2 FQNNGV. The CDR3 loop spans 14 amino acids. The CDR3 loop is CASRGLAGPYEQYF. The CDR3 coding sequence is TGTGCCAGCAGAGGACTAGCGGGGCCCTACGAGCAGTACTTC.

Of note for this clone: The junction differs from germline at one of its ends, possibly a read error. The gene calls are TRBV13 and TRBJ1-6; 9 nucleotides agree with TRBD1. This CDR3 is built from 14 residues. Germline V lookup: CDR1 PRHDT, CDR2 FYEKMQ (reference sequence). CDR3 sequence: CASSFPRTGEPPHF. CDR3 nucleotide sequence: TGTGCCAGCAGCTTCCCTCGGACAGGGGAGCCCCCCCACTTT. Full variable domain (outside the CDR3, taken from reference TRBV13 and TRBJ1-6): AAGVIQSPRHLIKEKRETATLKCYPIPRHDTVYWYQQGPGQDPQFLISFYEKMQSDKGSIPDRFSAQQFSDYHSELNMSSLELGDSALYFCASSFPRTGEPPHFGNGTRLTVT.

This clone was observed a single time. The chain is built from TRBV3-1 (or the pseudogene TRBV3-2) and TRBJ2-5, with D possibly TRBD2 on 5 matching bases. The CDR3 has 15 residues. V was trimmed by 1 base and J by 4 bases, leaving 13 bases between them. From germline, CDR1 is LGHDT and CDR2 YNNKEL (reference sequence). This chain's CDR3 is CASSQGMVATETQYF. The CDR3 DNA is TGTGCCAGCAGCCAAGGTATGGTAGCGACAGAGACCCAGTACTTC.

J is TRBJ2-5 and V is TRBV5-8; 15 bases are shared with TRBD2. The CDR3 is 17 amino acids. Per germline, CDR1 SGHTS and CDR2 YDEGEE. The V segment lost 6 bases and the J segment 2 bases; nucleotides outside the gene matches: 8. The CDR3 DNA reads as TGTGCCAGCACCCTCGGACTAGCGGGGGGGAGGCAAGAGACCCAGTACTTC. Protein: CASTLGLAGGRQETQYF.

The CDR3 sequence is CASSLELGSTDTQYF. DNA of the CDR3: TGCGCCAGCAGCTTGGAATTGGGGAGCACAGATACGCAGTATTTT. The chain couples TRBV5-1 to TRBJ2-3; unclear D gene. Trimming left V 0 bases short and J 0 bases short, with 8 bases between. This CDR3 has 15 residues. The germline CDR1 and CDR2 sequences are SGHRS and YFSETQ.

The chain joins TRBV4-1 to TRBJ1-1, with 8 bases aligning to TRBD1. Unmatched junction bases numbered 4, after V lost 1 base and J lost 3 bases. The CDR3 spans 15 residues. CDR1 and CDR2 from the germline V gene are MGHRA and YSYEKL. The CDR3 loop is CASSQVDRGDTEAFF. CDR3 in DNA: TGCGCCAGCAGCCAAGTCGACAGGGGCGACACTGAAGCTTTCTTT.

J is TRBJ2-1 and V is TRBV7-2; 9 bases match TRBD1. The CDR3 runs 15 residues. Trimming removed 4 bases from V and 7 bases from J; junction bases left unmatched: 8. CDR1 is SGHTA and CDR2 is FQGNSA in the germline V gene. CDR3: CASSSTRQGGNEQFF. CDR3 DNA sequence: TGTGCCAGCAGCTCTACTAGACAGGGGGGGAATGAGCAGTTCTTC.

The CDR3 is CATSDFRPQETQYF. The CDR3 bases are TGTGCCACCAGTGATTTTCGGCCCCAAGAGACCCAGTACTTC. The genes are TRBV24-1 and TRBJ2-5; D unresolved. The germline V gene has CDR1 KGHDR and CDR2 SFDVKD. There are 14 residues in the CDR3. V dropped 1 base and J dropped 1 base, with 6 bases sitting between them.

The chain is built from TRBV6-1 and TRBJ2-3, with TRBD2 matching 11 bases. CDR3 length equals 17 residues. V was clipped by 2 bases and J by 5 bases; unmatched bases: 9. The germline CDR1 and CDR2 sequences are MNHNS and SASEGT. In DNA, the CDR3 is TGTGCCAGCAGTGAAATGATAGCGGGGGGGACAGGAGATACGCAGTATTTT. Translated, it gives CASSEMIAGGTGDTQYF.

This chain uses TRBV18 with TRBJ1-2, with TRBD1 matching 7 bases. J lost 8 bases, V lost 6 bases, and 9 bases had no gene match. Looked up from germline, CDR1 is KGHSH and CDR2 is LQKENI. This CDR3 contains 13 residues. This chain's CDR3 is CASSHQGVDGYTF. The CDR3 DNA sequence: TGTGCCAGCTCTCACCAGGGGGTAGACGGCTACACCTTC.